This T cell receptor beta chain was captured in a study of OX40 agonist ivuxolimab in advanced cancers. Overall study context: Under the entry rules, prior anti-PD-1, anti-PD-L1 or anti-CTLA-4 therapy was allowed, and about 38% had some. Study findings and constraints: Some patients who did not respond also had low normalized T-cell clonal expansion.

The CDR3 covers 16 residues. Note on this clone: The antigen is unknown.

Assay used: immunoSEQ multiplex PCR; TCRdb lists only in-frame clones, some missing. Of about 20,000 clones listed, approximately 86% are singletons. This material consisted of CD4+ or CD8+ T cells sorted from blood, taken in a trial of the OX40 agonist ivuxolimab. V usage is TRBV21-1 and J usage is TRBJ2-3; the D call TRBD2 from the table was never checked on the DNA. TRBV21-1 represents a pseudogene. The TCR comes from an adult with an advanced solid tumor such as melanoma, head and neck, liver or kidney cancer. The CDR3 sequence is CASSKFWGLATDTQYF. DNA for the CDR3: TGTGCCAGCAGCAAATTTTGGGGACTAGCAACAGATACGCAGTATTTT.